Following are 6 T cell receptor beta chains from one sample sequenced in a study of T cell responses to AZD1222 COVID-19 vaccine. Produced via immunoSEQ multiplex PCR; TCRdb's table is partial and in-frame only. The profile covers about 140,000 clones, with just over 90% appearing a single time and approximately 5% taken by the ten largest. Sequences were derived from peripheral blood, sampled on day 0 of AZD1222 vaccination. These receptor sequences come from an adult in good health.

As for this clone: This sample also contains other DNA sequences that code for the same CDR3. In nucleotides, the CDR3 is TGTGCCAGCAGTTTGGGGACCACATACGAGCAGTACTTC. The encoded protein is CASSLGTTYEQYF. V is TRBV11-2 and J is TRBJ2-7; the D gene could be TRBD1 or TRBD2 (5 bases each). Germline assignment: CDR1 SGHAT and CDR2 FQNNGV. With 6 bases removed from V and 4 bases from J, the gap between germline ends came to 13 bases. The CDR3 covers 13 residues. The full variable domain, completed using reference TRBV11-2 and TRBJ2-7, is EAGVAQSPRYKIIEKRQSVAFWCNPISGHATLYWYQQILGQGPKLLIQFQNNGVVDDSQLPKDRFSAERLKGVDSTLKIQPAKLEDSAVYLCASSLGTTYEQYFGPGTRLTVT.

This rearrangement joins TRBV29-1 to TRBJ1-1; 9 bases are a match to TRBD1. CDR3 length: 12 amino acids. Per the germline V gene, CDR1 is SQVTM and CDR2 is ANQGSEA. V dropped 6 bases and J dropped 4; count of bases not matched to a gene: 3. The CDR3 DNA reads TGCAGCGTGACGACAGGGGGCACTGAAGCTTTCTTT. This gives the protein CSVTTGGTEAFF.

V gene TRBV5-1 combines with J gene TRBJ1-4, with a possible D match to TRBD1 (5 bases). The germline gives CDR1 SGHRS, CDR2 YFSETQ. This CDR3 contains 15 residues. V was trimmed by 5 bases and J by 7 bases, leaving 18 bases between them. CDR3 residues: CASRATGEVGEKLFF. The CDR3 coding sequence is TGCGCCAGCAGGGCTACGGGGGAGGTTGGTGAAAAACTGTTTTTT.

The chain joins TRBV18 to TRBJ2-3; D uncertain. The CDR3 sequence is 16 residues long. V was clipped by 0 bases and J by 1 base, with 11 bases between them. CDR1 and CDR2 from the germline V gene are KGHSH and LQKENI. In nucleotides, the CDR3 is TGTGCCAGCTCACCACCCCGCGGTGGGGGCACAGATACGCAGTATTTT. Its translation: CASSPPRGGGTDTQYF.

The rearrangement uses TRBV7-8 and TRBJ1-1; D possibly corresponds to TRBD1 (6 bases). Germline CDR1 is SGHVS and CDR2 is FQNEAQ. The CDR3 has 13 residues. V dropped 1 base and J dropped 7 bases, with 10 bases sitting between them. CDR3 DNA sequence: TGTGCCAGCAGCTTAGGGACAGTTCGTGAAGCTTTCTTT. Translation gives CASSLGTVREAFF.

V usage is TRBV28 and J usage is TRBJ2-4, with D possibly being TRBD2 (5 bases). This CDR3 region has 13 residues. Between the trimmed V and J ends, which lost 5 bases and 4 bases, there was a span of 9 bases. Germline V gene data show CDR1 as MDHEN and CDR2 as SYDVKM. The CDR3, as DNA: TGTGCCAGCAGTCCTTCGGGGAAAAACATTCAGTACTTC. Encoded protein: CASSPSGKNIQYF.